What follows are 5 T cell receptor beta chains derived from one specimen sequenced in a study of Ad26.COV2.S vaccination and SARS-CoV-2 variants. Treatment defined: about 20 received Ad26.COV2.S at low or high dose, single or two shots; about 5 received placebo; per-sample allocation not given. Collection of samples fell on day 63 after the first vaccine or placebo injection. Profiling relied on immunoSEQ multiplex PCR, and the TCRdb table lists in-frame clones only, not all of them. The repertoire holds about 680,000 clones, with roughly 90% as singletons. The specimen was peripheral blood, collected in a trial of Ad26.COV2.S vaccine versus placebo. The receptors shown here come from a person between 18 and 59 years old who received the Ad26.COV2.S COVID-19 vaccine or a placebo.

This clone showed up just a few times. The chain links TRBV24-1 to TRBJ2-7, with TRBD1 as a possible D gene (6 bases). Between the trimmed V and J ends, which lost 2 bases and 2 bases, there was a span of 15 bases. The germline CDR1 and CDR2 sequences are KGHDR and SFDVKD. The CDR3 runs 16 residues. The CDR3, as DNA: TGTGCCACCAGTGATTCCCGGACAGCCGGCACCTACGAGCAGTACTTC. The encoded protein is CATSDSRTAGTYEQYF.

This chain connects TRBV9 to TRBJ1-6; no reliable D call. Germline assignment: CDR1 SGDLS and CDR2 YYNGEE. This CDR3 comprises 15 residues. V was pared by 0 bases and J by 4 bases, with 8 bases between. CDR3 nucleotide sequence: TGTGCCAGCAGCGTAGGGGCAGAGTATAATTCACCCCTCCACTTT. Translation gives CASSVGAEYNSPLHF.

The chain recombines TRBV18 with TRBJ2-1; TRBD1 might be the D (5 bases). V lost 2 bases and J 0 bases, leaving 11 bases between the germline ends. This CDR3 comprises 16 residues. Germline CDR1 is KGHSH and CDR2 is LQKENI. DNA of the CDR3: TGTGCCAGCTCACCAAGGGGTTTGAGCTCCTACAATGAGCAGTTCTTC. Residues: CASSPRGLSSYNEQFF.

This clone has just a few counts. V gene TRBV25-1 combines with J gene TRBJ2-5, with 9 positions matching TRBD2. This CDR3 is built from 13 residues. Germline V CDR1 and CDR2: MGHDK, SYGVNS. After removal of 4 bases from V and 3 bases from J, the junction contained 0 bases not matched to a gene. This CDR3 is CASSVAGEETQYF. The CDR3 nucleotides are TGTGCCAGCAGTGTAGCGGGGGAAGAGACCCAGTACTTC.

This clone was recorded once. The CDR3: CASSLLPGLAGGPNNEQFF. The DNA of the CDR3 is TGCGCCAGCAGCTTGCTTCCGGGACTAGCGGGGGGGCCCAACAATGAGCAGTTCTTC. The V gene is TRBV5-1, the J gene TRBJ2-1; 16 nucleotides align to TRBD2. Unmatched junction bases numbered 9, after V lost 1 base and J lost 5 bases. There are 19 residues in the CDR3. Germline CDR1 and CDR2: SGHRS and YFSETQ.